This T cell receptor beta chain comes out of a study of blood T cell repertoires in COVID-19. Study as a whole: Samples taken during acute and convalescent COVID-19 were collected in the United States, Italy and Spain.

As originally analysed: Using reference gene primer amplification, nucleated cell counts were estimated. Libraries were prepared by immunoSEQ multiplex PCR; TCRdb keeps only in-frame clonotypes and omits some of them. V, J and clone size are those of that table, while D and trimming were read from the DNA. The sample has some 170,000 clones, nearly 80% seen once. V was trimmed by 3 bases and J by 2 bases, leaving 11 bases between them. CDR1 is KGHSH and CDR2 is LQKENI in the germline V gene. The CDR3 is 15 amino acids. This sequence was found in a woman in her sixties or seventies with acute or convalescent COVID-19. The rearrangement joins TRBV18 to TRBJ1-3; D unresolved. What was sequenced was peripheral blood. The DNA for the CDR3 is TGTGCCAGCTCACCGGCAGCGGGGACTGGAAACACCATATATTTT. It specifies CASSPAAGTGNTIYF.